The rows below give T cell receptor beta chains drawn from one sample of a study of blood T cell repertoires in COVID-19. Produced via immunoSEQ multiplex PCR; TCRdb's table is partial and in-frame only. Of fewer than 350,000 clones in the sample, about 86% were seen once. Sequencing was done on a sample of peripheral blood. Receptor source: a woman aged 30 to 39 who had recovered from COVID-19. The CDR3 runs from the conserved cysteine through the conserved F or W. D genes are given only for firm matches. Not all rows give a size; the values are once, few, many and, for expanded clones, a class.

d_call: NA
clone_size: NA
v_call: TRBV6-5
j_call: TRBJ2-5
cdr3_aa: CASSYLAGGETQYF
cdr3_nt: TGTGCCAGCAGTTACCTGGCAGGTGGGGAGACCCAGTACTTC

d_call: TRBD1
clone_size: NA
v_call: TRBV27
j_call: TRBJ2-3
cdr3_aa: CASSPQGAAHTDTQYF
cdr3_nt: TGTGCCAGCAGTCCCCAGGGGGCGGCCCACACAGATACGCAGTATTTT

d_call: NA
clone_size: NA
v_call: TRBV4-2
j_call: TRBJ2-7
cdr3_aa: CASSDTLDEQYF
cdr3_nt: TGTGCCAGCAGCGATACCTTAGACGAGCAGTACTTC

d_call: TRBD2
clone_size: NA
v_call: TRBV7-9
j_call: TRBJ2-1
cdr3_aa: CASSLATSGKSRNEQFF
cdr3_nt: TGTGCCAGCAGCTTAGCGACTAGCGGGAAGTCTCGGAATGAGCAGTTCTTC

d_call: NA
clone_size: NA
v_call: TRBV28
j_call: TRBJ2-7
cdr3_aa: CASSPRFPGYEEPSYEQYF
cdr3_nt: TGTGCCAGCAGTCCCCGTTTTCCGGGTTACGAGGAACCCTCCTACGAGCAGTACTTC

d_call: TRBD1
clone_size: few
v_call: TRBV2
j_call: TRBJ1-2
cdr3_aa: CASGGDRGYGYTF
cdr3_nt: TGTGCCAGCGGAGGAGACAGGGGGTATGGCTACACCTTC

d_call: NA
clone_size: NA
v_call: TRBV11-3
j_call: TRBJ2-1
cdr3_aa: CASSRGEGGSYNEQFF
cdr3_nt: TGTGCCAGCAGCAGGGGTGAGGGGGGGTCCTACAATGAGCAGTTCTTC

d_call: NA
clone_size: NA
v_call: TRBV2
j_call: TRBJ1-1
cdr3_aa: CASSEASGMGAFF
cdr3_nt: TGTGCCAGCAGTGAAGCGAGCGGCATGGGCGCTTTCTTT

d_call: NA
clone_size: NA
v_call: TRBV3-1/TRBV3-2
j_call: TRBJ1-5
cdr3_aa: CASSPTGSPNQPQHF
cdr3_nt: TGTGCCAGCAGCCCTACCGGGTCCCCCAATCAGCCCCAGCATTTT

d_call: TRBD1
clone_size: NA
v_call: TRBV6-6
j_call: TRBJ1-1
cdr3_aa: CASSIGQGNTEAFF
cdr3_nt: TGTGCCAGCAGTATCGGACAGGGGAACACTGAAGCTTTCTTT

d_call: NA
clone_size: few
v_call: TRBV5-1
j_call: TRBJ1-5
cdr3_aa: CASSRDTNQPQHF
cdr3_nt: TGCGCCAGCAGCCGGGACACCAATCAGCCCCAGCATTTT

d_call: TRBD1
clone_size: NA
v_call: TRBV9
j_call: TRBJ2-3
cdr3_aa: CASSAGQGPPDTQYF
cdr3_nt: TGTGCCAGCAGCGCCGGACAGGGCCCACCAGATACGCAGTATTTT

d_call: TRBD1
clone_size: NA
v_call: TRBV5-1
j_call: TRBJ2-2
cdr3_aa: CASSLAGQGAGELFF
cdr3_nt: TGCGCCAGCAGCTTGGCGGGACAGGGAGCCGGGGAGCTGTTTTTT

d_call: TRBD1
clone_size: NA
v_call: TRBV19
j_call: TRBJ2-7
cdr3_aa: CASSLSTGSYEQYF
cdr3_nt: TGTGCCAGTAGTCTTTCGACAGGGTCCTACGAGCAGTACTTC

d_call: NA
clone_size: NA
v_call: TRBV5-1
j_call: TRBJ2-3
cdr3_aa: CASSLTGDYTDTQYF
cdr3_nt: TGCGCCAGCAGCCTGACAGGGGACTACACAGATACGCAGTATTTT

d_call: TRBD1
clone_size: NA
v_call: TRBV4-1
j_call: TRBJ1-1
cdr3_aa: CASSQGQGWTEAFF
cdr3_nt: TGCGCCAGCAGCCAAGGACAGGGATGGACTGAAGCTTTCTTT

d_call: NA
clone_size: NA
v_call: TRBV11-3
j_call: TRBJ2-7
cdr3_aa: CASSLVLRTAPHEQYF
cdr3_nt: TGTGCCAGCAGCTTAGTTCTTAGGACAGCCCCGCACGAGCAGTACTTC

d_call: TRBD2
clone_size: NA
v_call: TRBV6-5
j_call: TRBJ2-2
cdr3_aa: CASSYSTSGRYGELFF
cdr3_nt: TGTGCCAGCAGTTACTCGACTAGCGGGAGATACGGGGAGCTGTTTTTT

d_call: NA
clone_size: few
v_call: TRBV24-1
j_call: TRBJ2-1
cdr3_aa: CATGLYNEQFF
cdr3_nt: TGTGCCACCGGCTTATACAATGAGCAGTTCTTC

d_call: NA
clone_size: few
v_call: TRBV18
j_call: TRBJ1-2
cdr3_aa: CASSPPSRGNYGYTF
cdr3_nt: TGTGCCAGCTCACCACCGAGTAGGGGGAACTATGGCTACACCTTC

d_call: NA
clone_size: NA
v_call: TRBV27
j_call: TRBJ1-5
cdr3_aa: CASSLSLYQPQHF
cdr3_nt: TGTGCCAGCAGTTTATCCCTTTATCAGCCCCAGCATTTT

d_call: NA
clone_size: NA
v_call: TRBV24-1
j_call: TRBJ2-1
cdr3_aa: CATSDLAASNSYNEQFF
cdr3_nt: TGTGCCACCAGTGATTTGGCGGCCTCGAACTCCTACAATGAGCAGTTCTTC

d_call: TRBD1
clone_size: NA
v_call: TRBV5-4
j_call: TRBJ2-7
cdr3_aa: CASSLPGGTVHEQYF
cdr3_nt: TGTGCCAGCAGCTTACCAGGGGGCACAGTTCACGAGCAGTACTTC

d_call: TRBD2
clone_size: NA
v_call: TRBV18
j_call: TRBJ2-3
cdr3_aa: CASTPSGGTDTQYF
cdr3_nt: TGTGCCAGCACCCCCAGCGGGGGTACAGATACGCAGTATTTT

d_call: TRBD1
clone_size: NA
v_call: TRBV19
j_call: TRBJ2-2
cdr3_aa: CASREGGGTGELFF
cdr3_nt: TGTGCCAGTAGAGAAGGGGGCGGGACCGGGGAGCTGTTTTTT

d_call: NA
clone_size: NA
v_call: TRBV29-1
j_call: TRBJ2-7
cdr3_aa: CSVDDPAYEQYF
cdr3_nt: TGCAGCGTTGACGATCCAGCCTACGAGCAGTACTTC

d_call: NA
clone_size: NA
v_call: TRBV7-9
j_call: TRBJ1-2
cdr3_aa: CASSREGQTNYGYTF
cdr3_nt: TGTGCCAGCAGCCGGGAGGGGCAGACCAACTATGGCTACACCTTC

d_call: NA
clone_size: NA
v_call: TRBV6-5
j_call: TRBJ2-7
cdr3_aa: CASSYSGTPYYEQYF
cdr3_nt: TGTGCCAGCAGTTACTCCGGGACACCCTACTACGAGCAGTACTTC

d_call: NA
clone_size: NA
v_call: TRBV29-1
j_call: TRBJ1-5
cdr3_aa: CSVGEGSNQPQHF
cdr3_nt: TGCAGCGTTGGGGAGGGGAGCAATCAGCCCCAGCATTTT

d_call: NA
clone_size: once
v_call: TRBV12-3/TRBV12-4
j_call: TRBJ1-4
cdr3_aa: CASSLFPGKLFF
cdr3_nt: TGTGCCAGCAGTTTATTCCCAGGAAAACTGTTTTTT

d_call: TRBD2
clone_size: NA
v_call: TRBV19
j_call: TRBJ2-1
cdr3_aa: CASGGSLYRSYNEQFF
cdr3_nt: TGTGCCAGTGGCGGGAGTCTCTATCGATCCTACAATGAGCAGTTCTTC

d_call: TRBD1
clone_size: NA
v_call: TRBV2
j_call: TRBJ1-1
cdr3_aa: CASSDQGARNTEAFF
cdr3_nt: TGTGCCAGCAGTGATCAGGGGGCTAGGAACACTGAAGCTTTCTTT

d_call: NA
clone_size: many
v_call: TRBV6-1
j_call: TRBJ1-6
cdr3_aa: CASSEGTENSPLHF
cdr3_nt: TGTGCCAGCAGTGAAGGGACAGAAAATTCACCCCTCCACTTT

d_call: NA
clone_size: NA
v_call: TRBV11-2
j_call: TRBJ2-7
cdr3_aa: CASSQLGEQYF
cdr3_nt: TGTGCCAGCAGCCAACTAGGCGAGCAGTACTTC

d_call: TRBD2
clone_size: NA
v_call: TRBV4-2
j_call: TRBJ2-2
cdr3_aa: CASSRPGLILGELFF
cdr3_nt: TGTGCCAGCAGCCGCCCGGGACTAATCCTCGGGGAGCTGTTTTTT

d_call: NA
clone_size: NA
v_call: TRBV7-2
j_call: TRBJ2-7
cdr3_aa: CASSLVAVISYEQYF
cdr3_nt: TGTGCCAGCAGCTTAGTGGCGGTAATCTCCTACGAGCAGTACTTC

d_call: NA
clone_size: NA
v_call: TRBV29-1
j_call: TRBJ1-1
cdr3_aa: CSVDTGVVTFF
cdr3_nt: TGCAGCGTTGACACGGGGGTGGTAACTTTCTTT

d_call: TRBD1
clone_size: NA
v_call: TRBV28
j_call: TRBJ1-5
cdr3_aa: CASSVDRGGNQPQHF
cdr3_nt: TGTGCCAGCAGTGTAGACAGGGGTGGCAATCAGCCCCAGCATTTT

d_call: TRBD2
clone_size: NA
v_call: TRBV24-1
j_call: TRBJ2-7
cdr3_aa: CATSGWTSGIYEQYF
cdr3_nt: TGTGCCACCAGTGGCTGGACTAGCGGGATATACGAGCAGTACTTC

d_call: NA
clone_size: NA
v_call: TRBV27
j_call: TRBJ2-3
cdr3_aa: CASSLTQGTDTQYF
cdr3_nt: TGTGCCAGCAGTTTAACACAGGGCACAGATACGCAGTATTTT

d_call: NA
clone_size: NA
v_call: TRBV5-6
j_call: TRBJ2-2
cdr3_aa: CASSLNPANTGELFF
cdr3_nt: TGTGCCAGCAGCTTAAATCCAGCGAACACCGGGGAGCTGTTTTTT

d_call: NA
clone_size: few
v_call: TRBV7-9
j_call: TRBJ2-5
cdr3_aa: CASSYSGQQETQYF
cdr3_nt: TGTGCCAGCAGTTATTCCGGACAGCAAGAGACCCAGTACTTC

d_call: TRBD2
clone_size: once
v_call: TRBV29-1
j_call: TRBJ2-1
cdr3_aa: CSVPGTRILSEQFF
cdr3_nt: TGCAGCGTACCCGGGACTAGAATTTTATCTGAGCAGTTCTTC

d_call: NA
clone_size: NA
v_call: TRBV7-7
j_call: TRBJ2-5
cdr3_aa: CASSLLRTALETQYF
cdr3_nt: TGTGCTAGCAGCTTACTACGGACAGCCCTGGAGACCCAGTACTTC

d_call: TRBD1
clone_size: few
v_call: TRBV6-6
j_call: TRBJ1-5
cdr3_aa: CASRGTGASNQPQHF
cdr3_nt: TGTGCCAGCAGAGGGACAGGGGCTAGCAATCAGCCCCAGCATTTT

d_call: NA
clone_size: NA
v_call: TRBV2
j_call: TRBJ2-1
cdr3_aa: CASTRDLPNNEQFF
cdr3_nt: TGTGCCAGCACCCGGGACTTACCCAACAATGAGCAGTTCTTC